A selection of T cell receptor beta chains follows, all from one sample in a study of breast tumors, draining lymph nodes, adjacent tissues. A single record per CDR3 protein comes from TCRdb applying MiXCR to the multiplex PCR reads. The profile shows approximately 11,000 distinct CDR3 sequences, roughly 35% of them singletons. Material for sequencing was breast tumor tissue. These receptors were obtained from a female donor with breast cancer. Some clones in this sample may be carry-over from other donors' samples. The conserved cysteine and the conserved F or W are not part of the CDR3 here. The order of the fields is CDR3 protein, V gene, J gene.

CDR3: SVEGIWELGYGYT
V: TRBV20-1
J: TRBJ1-2

CDR3: SARDDLLGEQY
V: TRBV20-1
J: TRBJ2-7

CDR3: ASSPIPQGLSGYGYT
V: TRBV5-1
J: TRBJ1-2

CDR3: ASSAPSVETQY
V: TRBV28
J: TRBJ2-5

CDR3: ASSLAGTGSSYEQY
V: TRBV5-1
J: TRBJ2-7

CDR3: SAVKGQTHLNSPLH
V: TRBV20-1
J: TRBJ1-6

CDR3: ASSLGTGVSNQPQH
V: TRBV7-9
J: TRBJ1-5

CDR3: ASRRGEYTGELF
V: TRBV3-1
J: TRBJ2-2

CDR3: ASTRPGSGNTGELF
V: TRBV5-1
J: TRBJ2-2

CDR3: ASSLVQGSPFT
V: TRBV5-1
J: TRBJ1-2

CDR3: ASSLLPGTNTGELF
V: TRBV7-8
J: TRBJ2-2

CDR3: ASRRETQY
V: TRBV7-6
J: TRBJ2-5

CDR3: SARDWDTRSPLH
V: TRBV20-1
J: TRBJ1-6

CDR3: ASTPGEQETQY
V: TRBV2
J: TRBJ2-5

CDR3: ASTLAAGDHGYT
V: TRBV7-2
J: TRBJ1-2

CDR3: ATSRDESEQY
V: TRBV15
J: TRBJ2-7

CDR3: ASRSQRREKQY
V: TRBV11-2
J: TRBJ2-7

CDR3: SARASGGAGNTIY
V: TRBV20-1
J: TRBJ1-3

CDR3: ASSREPTYEQY
V: TRBV18
J: TRBJ2-7

CDR3: ASSVRGAYEQY
V: TRBV9
J: TRBJ2-7

CDR3: ASSLGASGSSDTQY
V: TRBV7-9
J: TRBJ2-3

CDR3: ASSESTGRGRDEQF
V: TRBV25-1
J: TRBJ2-1

CDR3: ASSYQGEVTGELF
V: TRBV9
J: TRBJ2-2

CDR3: ASSLDSRNTIY
V: TRBV5-1
J: TRBJ1-3

CDR3: AWSGTGNQPQH
V: TRBV30
J: TRBJ1-5

CDR3: SARVSDKNSPLH
V: TRBV20-1
J: TRBJ1-6

CDR3: ASSIPPTGELF
V: TRBV6-1
J: TRBJ2-2

CDR3: ASSLMAPPETQY
V: TRBV7-2
J: TRBJ2-5

CDR3: ASSPTNGVPGEQF
V: TRBV18
J: TRBJ2-1

CDR3: ATSRDLGAEAF
V: TRBV15
J: TRBJ1-1

CDR3: ATGTSKSYGYT
V: TRBV6-2/TRBV6-3
J: TRBJ1-2

CDR3: ASGIPTGDSNQPQH
V: TRBV6-6
J: TRBJ1-5

CDR3: SARLAGTDTQH
V: TRBV20-1
J: NA

CDR3: ASSPAVGQSYEQY
V: TRBV7-2
J: TRBJ2-7

CDR3: ASSISWSGGSSYNEQF
V: TRBV19
J: TRBJ2-1

CDR3: ASSQGRTSYEQY
V: TRBV4-1
J: TRBJ2-7

CDR3: SARDTLLGEKLF
V: TRBV20-1
J: TRBJ1-4

CDR3: ASSESTFISGYGYT
V: TRBV25-1
J: TRBJ1-2

CDR3: ASGTGYEQF
V: TRBV2
J: TRBJ2-1

CDR3: SAANPPDRGKNTQY
V: TRBV20-1
J: TRBJ2-4

CDR3: ASSFSPSGYNEQF
V: TRBV12-3/TRBV12-4
J: TRBJ2-1

CDR3: ATGALTSTDTQY
V: TRBV24-1
J: TRBJ2-3

CDR3: ASSMPTDTQY
V: TRBV19
J: TRBJ2-3

CDR3: ASGLVGGPSYNEQF
V: TRBV7-8
J: TRBJ2-1

CDR3: SVEPDVRTSGRIQY
V: TRBV29-1
J: TRBJ2-5

CDR3: ASSGDSYGYT
V: TRBV19
J: TRBJ1-2

CDR3: SVDMTGSSTDTQY
V: TRBV29-1
J: TRBJ2-3

CDR3: ASSSEGGPYNEQF
V: TRBV6-1
J: TRBJ2-1

CDR3: SARRGGYTEAF
V: TRBV29-1
J: TRBJ1-1

CDR3: AGRTYSGSYEQY
V: TRBV2
J: TRBJ2-7

CDR3: ASSRGRETQY
V: TRBV25-1
J: TRBJ2-5

CDR3: ASSPHRPRAKNIQY
V: TRBV7-3
J: TRBJ2-4

CDR3: ASILWDTHEQY
V: TRBV6-1
J: TRBJ2-7